This TCR beta chain was profiled in a study of beta chain features in type 1 diabetes (dated by TCRdb to the late 2010s). Context from the whole study: No differences in mean age, gender distribution, total cell number or subset yield were found between patients and healthy donors. A total of over 90,000,000 sorted cells were examined across all samples, and a strong correlation was observed between cell number per subset and RNA yield. In the study, recently diagnosed type 1 diabetes patients and matched healthy donors were compared on the TCRB repertoires of their sorted circulating CD4+ T cell subsets. Whereas all 30 or so donors provided naive and central memory subsets, regulatory and stem cell-like memory subsets were isolated from just 8 patients and roughly 8 healthy donors. Overall results and qualifications from the work: Naive, central memory and regulatory TCRB repertoires appeared more similar among patients than among healthy donors. Type 1 diabetes patients showed a moderate but significant shortening of TCRB CDR3 length in all four CD4+ subsets. Because small numbers of individuals were included in the HLA sub-analyses, any influence of HLA type on TCRB rearrangement was left unresolved. At VDJ recombination sites, type 1 diabetes patients had fewer insertions and more deleted nucleotides, which implies abnormalities in thymic rearrangement. Sequencing cDNA rather than genomic DNA could over-represent highly expressing activated cells, although activation and CD3 levels did not differ between groups. Shorter templates might be favored by PCR, yet because patient and control samples were amplified and corrected together, any such skew would affect both groups equally.

All of the isolated RNA was reverse transcribed with the High Capacity cDNA Reverse Transcription Kit, so expressed TCRB transcripts were sequenced. Deep immunoSEQ sequencing was performed on naive, central memory and regulatory T cell samples, with an average of roughly 3.3 million total reads per sample. Sorted cells were lysed in RLT buffer and RNA was extracted with DNase-treated RNeasy Micro or Mini kits, depending on cell number. To prevent cross-contamination, every cell subset was processed on its own, while patient and healthy donor samples were processed together. TCRB sequences were amplified from cDNA with the immunoSEQ multiplex PCR, producing 87-bp fragments spanning the CDR3 region. Sequencing of the amplicons was done on the Illumina HiSeq platform. The authors' pipeline ran thus. Synthetic template baselines were used to correct PCR bias computationally, reads within Hamming distance 2 were collapsed, and singletons that could not be merged were discarded. Reads were aligned to IMGT to assign V, D and J genes, CDR3 length, and insertions or deletions at six rearrangement sites. Within each subset, clonotype counts were normalized to sorted cell number, after which true diversity and Gini coefficients were computed with the tcR R package. The overlap coefficient, calculated on TCRB nucleotide sequences, was used to measure repertoire sharing. Entries here come from immuneACCESS through TCRdb and include only in-frame sequences with V and J called. Some clones fail to appear in such tables; in the studies checked, an unresolved V gene covers under half of the shortfall, and the cause of the remainder is unknown. That table furnishes V, J and clone size, whereas the DNA furnished D and trimming. In this sample the table shows some 220,000 clones, approximately 10% of which occur a single time. 1% to 1.5% of the sample lies in the top ten.

A single peripheral blood draw of around 120 mL on average was collected from each donor into heparinised tubes. Naive, central memory, regulatory and stem cell-like memory CD4+ T cells were sorted on a BD FACSAria II using a panel including CD45RO, CCR7, CD25, CD127, CD95 and CD27. Every sorted population had a purity above 95%. PBMCs were isolated right away by Lymphoprep density gradient centrifugation and were stained directly, without culture. So that batch effects would be minimized, each experiment stained and sorted samples in pairs, pairing one healthy donor with one patient. The CDR3 covers 17 residues, taking in both the cysteine and the phenylalanine. This entry keeps only the CDR3 DNA: 51 bases, framed from base 1. This clone was observed at least ten times. The clone's antigen remains unknown. Qualities for individual bases were not recorded, and no much larger clone is one base off.

The sequence was collected from a man between 18 and 29 years old in good health. Sequenced input: central memory CD4+ T cells from blood. The chain is encoded by TRBV21-1 joined to TRBJ2-3; TRBD1 is taken as the D call from the table, unchecked against the DNA. TRBV21-1 is noted as a pseudogene. For the CDR3, the sequence is CASSKEGTPPCTDTQYF. The DNA is as follows: TGTGCCAGCAGCAAAGAGGGGACACCCCCTTGCACAGATACGCAGTATTTT.